This entry lists 3 T cell receptor beta chains sequenced from one sample in a study of identical twins. TCRdb itself ran the 5' RACE reads through MiXCR, one entry per CDR3 protein. The sample lists about 210,000 distinct CDR3 sequences, about a tenth occurring once. The sequencing input was memory (CD45RO+) T cells sorted from blood. Every receptor here comes from a woman in her late teens or twenties in good health.

This sequence joins TRBV3-1 and TRBJ2-7, with D unclear. V was cut by 5 bases and J by 4 bases, with 6 bases left in between. The CDR3 covers 11 residues. Germline lookup yields CDR1 LGHDT and CDR2 YNNKEL (reference sequence). Here the CDR3 DNA reads TGTGCCAGCAGCATATTTTACGAGCAGTACTTC. Translation gives CASSIFYEQYF.

This clonotype was observed many times. The chain couples TRBV12-3 or TRBV12-4 to TRBJ1-2; unclear D gene. The CDR3 covers 13 residues. Trimming shortened V by 3 bases and J by 1 base, and 6 bases separated the two germline ends. The CDR3 sequence is CASSLVGNYGYTF. DNA for the CDR3: TGTGCCAGCAGTTTGGTGGGTAACTATGGCTACACCTTC.

In its sample, this clonotype was seen many times. The chain employs TRBV7-2 and TRBJ2-7; D is undetermined. The V end was cut by 1 base, the J end by 4 bases, with 8 bases between. Germline V gene data show CDR1 as SGHTA and CDR2 as FQGNSA. The CDR3 length is 13 residues. This chain's CDR3 is CASSLETWYEQYF. DNA of the CDR3: TGTGCCAGCAGCTTAGAGACTTGGTACGAGCAGTACTTC.